This T cell receptor beta chain was profiled in a study of vaccination and CD4 T cells after COVID-19. At the level of the study: Overlapping peptides covering the spike proteins of SARS-CoV-2, HCoV-NL63, HCoV-OC43 and HCoV-229E were added to stimulate cells.

An Oncomine TCR Beta short-read assay was used to sequence the DNA from cultured CD4+ T cells. TCRdb re-called the PCR reads through MiXCR, storing one row per CDR3 protein. The table shows roughly 9,800 distinct CDR3 sequences, with about 41% occurring only once. The treatment: approximately nine-day PBMC culture with coronavirus spike peptide pools or control peptides (ViraFEST assay). Concerning this clonotype: The antigen is undetermined. It is likely a read error, because the conserved phenylalanine at the end of the CDR3 is missing.

The V end lost 7 bases, the J end lost 0 bases, and 15 bases lay between the germline ends. The CDR3 sequence is 15 residues long. The V gene's germline CDR1 is LNHDA and CDR2 SQIVND (reference sequence). The V call is TRBV19, the J call TRBJ1-1; D gene uncertain. Specimen: CD4+ T cells from blood, cultured in vitro. The TCR comes from a human donor who had recovered from COVID-19. The CDR3 loop reads CASTSFRGLNTEAFY. Here the CDR3 DNA reads TGTGCCAGTACCTCGTTTAGAGGTCTGAACACTGAAGCTTTCTAT.